This T cell receptor (beta chain) was captured by sequencing in a study of a mutant IDH1 vaccine in newly diagnosed glioma. Study-wide background: Vaccine dosing followed radiotherapy by 4-6 weeks, or accompanied temozolomide cycles. The treated population exhibited a male proportion of about 62%, a female proportion of 37.5%, and a mean age of about 40 years. Earlier therapy was either radiotherapy, temozolomide, or both, and most got both.

Germline CDR1 SNHLY, CDR2 FYNNEI. Trimming pared 1 base from V and 3 bases from J, leaving 4 bases between. The CDR3 runs to 13 residues. Time point in this sample: week 5, during vaccination. Mutant IDH1 20-mer peptide, at 300 ug, made up each vaccine dose, with topical imiquimod. General study findings and limits: There were vaccine-induced immune responses in about 92% of the patients.

A word on this clone: What it recognizes is unknown.

Sequencing used immunoSEQ multiplex PCR; TCRdb keeps in-frame clones, though not all of them. Of fewer than 70,000 clones detected, 85% to 90% appear once; the ten largest clones hold roughly 5%. V gene TRBV2 combines with J gene TRBJ1-5; D gene uncertain. Sequencing used PBMCs, obtained from a glioma patient whose treatment included an IDH1 peptide vaccine. The source is a woman aged 40-49 years with glioma. The CDR3 is CASSEGNNQPQHF. The CDR3 nucleotides are TGTGCCAGCAGTGAAGGAAACAATCAGCCCCAGCATTTT.